This is a list of T cell receptor beta chains from one sample in a study of T-cell reconstitution after alpha-beta-depleted transplantation in children. MiXCR, run by TCRdb on the PCR reads, gives a single entry per CDR3 protein. The sample yields about 240,000 distinct CDR3 sequences, 12% seen once. This specimen consisted of PBMCs from the stem cell graft donor, obtained from the stem cell graft. The source is a human donor who donated a stem cell graft to a child with acute lymphoblastic leukemia. Both conserved end residues are part of each CDR3. The order of the fields is D gene, V gene, clone size, J gene, CDR3 DNA, CDR3 protein. A D gene is named only where the DNA matches it firmly. The size of a clone is reported for some rows only, either as once, few or many, or as a class for expanded clones.

d_call: .
v_call: TRBV20-1
clone_size: many
j_call: TRBJ2-7
cdr3_nt: TGCAGTGCGACGGGACCTTCCTACGAGCAGTACTTC
cdr3_aa: CSATGPSYEQYF

d_call: .
v_call: TRBV28
clone_size: few
j_call: TRBJ2-6
cdr3_nt: TGTGCCAGCATCCAGGGGGAGGTCTCTGGGGCCAACGGCCTGACTTTC
cdr3_aa: CASIQGEVSGANGLTF

d_call: .
v_call: TRBV7-9
clone_size: many
j_call: TRBJ1-2
cdr3_nt: TGTGCCAGCAGCTTAGGGATGGGAGGAGCTAACTATGGCTACACCTTC
cdr3_aa: CASSLGMGGANYGYTF

d_call: TRBD1
v_call: TRBV15
clone_size: .
j_call: TRBJ2-2
cdr3_nt: TGTGCCACCAGCAGAGATCGAGGGGACAGGGAGAACACCGGGGAGCTGTTTTTT
cdr3_aa: CATSRDRGDRENTGELFF

d_call: TRBD2
v_call: TRBV20-1
clone_size: many
j_call: TRBJ2-7
cdr3_nt: TGCAGTGCTCGTAGAGCGGGAGGACCCTACGAGCAGTACTTC
cdr3_aa: CSARRAGGPYEQYF

d_call: .
v_call: TRBV5-1
clone_size: many
j_call: TRBJ1-6
cdr3_nt: TGCGCCAGCACCCCCGGGGGGTTTTCACCCCTCCACTTT
cdr3_aa: CASTPGGFSPLHF

d_call: TRBD1
v_call: TRBV19
clone_size: .
j_call: TRBJ1-2
cdr3_nt: TGTGCCAGTAGCCGATTGGGACAGGGAGTTTCTAACTATGGCTACACCTTC
cdr3_aa: CASSRLGQGVSNYGYTF

d_call: .
v_call: TRBV30
clone_size: .
j_call: TRBJ2-2
cdr3_nt: TGTGCCTGGACCCCGACGACCGGGGAGCTGTTTTTT
cdr3_aa: CAWTPTTGELFF

d_call: TRBD2
v_call: TRBV5-7
clone_size: many
j_call: TRBJ2-6
cdr3_nt: TGTGCCAGCAGTTATCCGCGGGGGGACTACTCTGGGGCCAACGTCCTGACTTTC
cdr3_aa: CASSYPRGDYSGANVLTF

d_call: .
v_call: TRBV25-1
clone_size: many
j_call: TRBJ2-6
cdr3_nt: TGTGCCAGCAGGCGAAGCTCTGGGGCCAACGTCCTGACTTTC
cdr3_aa: CASRRSSGANVLTF

d_call: TRBD2
v_call: TRBV20-1
clone_size: .
j_call: TRBJ2-7
cdr3_nt: TGCAGTGCTAGAGATCCGGGTGGGAGGGTGCTTTACGAGCAGTACTTC
cdr3_aa: CSARDPGGRVLYEQYF

d_call: .
v_call: TRBV5-1
clone_size: many
j_call: TRBJ1-2
cdr3_nt: TGCGCCAGCAGCTTTGGTGGGGCCCTGGATGGCTACACCTTC
cdr3_aa: CASSFGGALDGYTF

d_call: .
v_call: TRBV4-2
clone_size: few
j_call: TRBJ1-2
cdr3_nt: TGTGCCAGCAGCCAAGATAGTCGGGGAGAAAGTGGCTACACCTTC
cdr3_aa: CASSQDSRGESGYTF

d_call: TRBD2
v_call: TRBV5-1
clone_size: many
j_call: TRBJ2-1
cdr3_nt: TGCGCCAGCAGCTCTTTACCTAGCGGGAGGGCCCATGAGCAGTTCTTC
cdr3_aa: CASSSLPSGRAHEQFF

d_call: .
v_call: TRBV12-3/TRBV12-4
clone_size: many
j_call: TRBJ2-5
cdr3_nt: TGTGCCAGCAGTGCTACGGGGAAAAGAGGAGAGACCCAGTACTTC
cdr3_aa: CASSATGKRGETQYF

d_call: .
v_call: TRBV6-1
clone_size: many
j_call: TRBJ1-1
cdr3_nt: TGTGCCAGCGCCAGGGGTCTCACTGAAGCTTTCTTT
cdr3_aa: CASARGLTEAFF

d_call: TRBD2
v_call: TRBV27
clone_size: many
j_call: TRBJ2-1
cdr3_nt: TGTGCCAGCAGCCCCTCCGCGGTTAGCGGGAACTCCTACAATGAGCAGTTCTTC
cdr3_aa: CASSPSAVSGNSYNEQFF

d_call: TRBD2
v_call: TRBV5-1
clone_size: many
j_call: TRBJ2-7
cdr3_nt: TGCGCCAGCAGCTTGGCCCAAACTAGCGGCCCGTCGGGGGAGCAGTACTTC
cdr3_aa: CASSLAQTSGPSGEQYF

d_call: .
v_call: TRBV6-1
clone_size: many
j_call: TRBJ2-1
cdr3_nt: TGTGCCAGCAAGCGAGGTAATGAGCAGTTCTTC
cdr3_aa: CASKRGNEQFF

d_call: .
v_call: TRBV7-9
clone_size: many
j_call: TRBJ2-7
cdr3_nt: TGTGCCAGCAGCTTAGAAGAGGTCCCCTACGAGCAGTACTTC
cdr3_aa: CASSLEEVPYEQYF

d_call: .
v_call: TRBV6-5
clone_size: many
j_call: TRBJ1-1
cdr3_nt: TGTGCCAGCAGTTATATCGCAGGAACGAACACTGAAGCTTTCTTT
cdr3_aa: CASSYIAGTNTEAFF

d_call: .
v_call: TRBV19
clone_size: many
j_call: TRBJ2-2
cdr3_nt: TGTGCCAGTAGTCCGGGCCCCCGGGCGAACACCGGGGAGCTGTTTTTT
cdr3_aa: CASSPGPRANTGELFF

d_call: TRBD2
v_call: TRBV5-1
clone_size: many
j_call: TRBJ2-7
cdr3_nt: TGCGCCAGCAGCTTGACTAGCGGGAGGGCCTACGAGCAGTACTTC
cdr3_aa: CASSLTSGRAYEQYF

d_call: .
v_call: TRBV20-1
clone_size: .
j_call: TRBJ2-3
cdr3_nt: TGCAGTGCTAGAGATCCGGGCGGTCCCACAGATACGCAGTATTTT
cdr3_aa: CSARDPGGPTDTQYF

d_call: .
v_call: TRBV29-1
clone_size: many
j_call: TRBJ2-6
cdr3_nt: TGCAGCGTCCCAGGGGGGGCCAACGTCCTGACTTTC
cdr3_aa: CSVPGGANVLTF

d_call: .
v_call: TRBV5-6
clone_size: many
j_call: TRBJ2-5
cdr3_nt: TGTGCCAGCCAAGGGGGGGATGAGACCCAGTACTTC
cdr3_aa: CASQGGDETQYF